Presented here are 12 T cell receptor beta chains from one specimen sequenced in a study of cytomegalovirus exposure and HLA in healthy donors (dated by TCRdb to about 2017). The protocol used for the library was the immunoSEQ multiplex PCR assay. For the multiplex PCR, a mixture combining 60 forward primers for TCR Vbeta segments and 13 reverse primers for TCR Jbeta segments was used. TCRdb retrieved this table from immuneACCESS and kept in-frame rearrangements only. Not all clones are present; in checked studies, unresolved V genes account for under half, and no reason is known for the remainder. This sample holds about 120,000 clones; under 80% were observed only once. The ten largest clones take up 30% of the sample. Sequencing used PBMCs. The receptors shown here come from a man aged 60-69 years in good health and CMV-seropositive.

V and J are TRBV5-1 and TRBJ1-2, with 8 bases identical to TRBD1. CDR1 and CDR2 from the germline V gene are SGHRS and YFSETQ. This CDR3 contains 16 residues. Trimming cost V 1 base and J 6 bases; bases outside gene matches: 11. CDR3 region: CASSLNVIQGADGYTF. CDR3 bases: TGCGCCAGCAGCTTGAATGTTATTCAGGGGGCGGATGGCTACACCTTC.

V and J are TRBV5-1 and TRBJ2-7, with D possibly being TRBD2 (6 bases). Germline V lookup: CDR1 SGHRS, CDR2 YFSETQ. This CDR3 has 14 residues. The V gene lost 2 bases and the J gene lost 1 base, with 10 bases spanning the gap. The CDR3 region is CASSLGGHSYEQYF. In DNA, the CDR3 is TGCGCCAGCAGCTTAGGAGGGCATTCCTACGAGCAGTACTTC.

The rearrangement uses TRBV29-1 and TRBJ2-3; D perhaps matches TRBD2 (5 bases). The CDR3 contains 15 residues. Trimming stripped 0 bases from V and 0 bases from J, with 10 bases between. Germline V CDR1 and CDR2: SQVTM, ANQGSEA. The CDR3 bases are TGCAGCGTTGAAGATTGGAGGCACAGCACAGATACGCAGTATTTT. Residues: CSVEDWRHSTDTQYF.

The chain has TRBV6-1 and TRBJ1-1, with D tentatively TRBD1 (6 bases). Germline CDR1 is MNHNS and CDR2 is SASEGT. Trimming left V 10 bases short and J 5 bases short, with 17 bases between. The CDR3 covers 13 residues. CDR3 nucleotides: TGTGCCACCCACAACAGGGCTAAGACTGAAGCTTTCTTT. This codes for CATHNRAKTEAFF.

The V call is TRBV7-5, the J call TRBJ1-1; the table names TRBD1, a call not compared with the DNA. TRBV7-5 is reported as a pseudogene. The CDR3 runs to 16 residues. The CDR3 spells CVRSLERTGGNTEAFF. In nucleotides, the CDR3 is TGTGTCAGAAGCTTAGAACGTACAGGGGGGAACACTGAAGCTTTCTTT.

CDR3 amino acids: CASSLNGQGGSPLHF. CDR3 DNA sequence: TGCGCCAGCAGCTTGAATGGACAGGGTGGTTCACCCCTCCACTTT. The chain carries TRBV5-1 and TRBJ1-6; 8 positions agree with TRBD1. Germline values: CDR1 SGHRS, CDR2 YFSETQ. The trim removed 1 base at V and 9 bases at J, leaving 6 bases unmatched. The CDR3 is 15 residues long.

The chain is built from TRBV18 and TRBJ1-1; TRBD1 matches at 9 bases. CDR3 length: 15 residues. V lost 5 bases and J lost 0; bases outside the gene matches: 4. CDR1 is KGHSH and CDR2 is LQKENI in the germline V gene. Here the CDR3 DNA reads TGTGCCAGCTCATCGGACAGGGGAATGAACACTGAAGCTTTCTTT. This translates into CASSSDRGMNTEAFF.

The V call is TRBV28, the J call TRBJ1-4, with D possibly being TRBD1 (6 bases). The V end was cut by 3 bases, the J end by 0 bases, with 8 bases between. The germline CDR1 and CDR2 sequences are MDHEN and SYDVKM. The CDR3 is 15 amino acids. The CDR3 nucleotides read TGTGCCAGCAGTTTCGGGGGGCCAACTAATGAAAAACTGTTTTTT. Protein: CASSFGGPTNEKLFF.

J is TRBJ2-3 and V is TRBV18; D unclear. V was pared by 0 bases and J by 6 bases, with 7 bases between. The germline V gene encodes CDR1 KGHSH and CDR2 LQKENI. The CDR3 is 13 amino acids. CDR3: CASSPPGVDTQYF. In DNA, the CDR3 is TGTGCCAGCTCACCACCAGGAGTGGATACGCAGTATTTT. Using reference TRBV18 and TRBJ2-3 for the parts outside the CDR3, the full variable domain is NAGVMQNPRHLVRRRGQEARLRCSPMKGHSHVYWYRQLPEEGLKFMVYLQKENIIDESGMPKERFSAEFPKEGPSILRIQQVVRGDSAAYFCASSPPGVDTQYFGPGTRLTVL.

The V call is TRBV19, the J call TRBJ1-1, with D uncertain. Trimming stripped 6 bases from V and 6 bases from J, with 14 bases between. Germline CDR1 LNHDA, CDR2 SQIVND (reference sequence). This CDR3 contains 13 residues. The CDR3 DNA reads TGTGCCAGTAGAAAGAACACCGTCCCTGAAGCTTTCTTT. It encodes CASRKNTVPEAFF.

The chain employs TRBV6-5 and TRBJ2-7; maybe TRBD2 (7 bases). The CDR3 length is 15 residues. Trimming took off 2 bases at V and 5 bases at J, with 16 bases between the two ends. Germline CDR1 and CDR2: MNHEY and SVGAGI. The CDR3 coding sequence is TGTGCCAGCAGTTACGGGGGGGCTGAGCGGAACGAGCAGTACTTC. Amino acids: CASSYGGAERNEQYF.

J is TRBJ1-2 and V is TRBV30, with D perhaps TRBD1 (6 bases). The CDR3 sequence is 13 residues long. Trimming pared 5 bases from V and 7 bases from J, leaving 17 bases between. Germline V gene data show CDR1 as GTSNPN and CDR2 as SVGIG (reference sequence). For the CDR3, the DNA is TGTGCCTGGGAATGGGACACCCGTTCTGGCTACACCTTC. Amino acid sequence: CAWEWDTRSGYTF.